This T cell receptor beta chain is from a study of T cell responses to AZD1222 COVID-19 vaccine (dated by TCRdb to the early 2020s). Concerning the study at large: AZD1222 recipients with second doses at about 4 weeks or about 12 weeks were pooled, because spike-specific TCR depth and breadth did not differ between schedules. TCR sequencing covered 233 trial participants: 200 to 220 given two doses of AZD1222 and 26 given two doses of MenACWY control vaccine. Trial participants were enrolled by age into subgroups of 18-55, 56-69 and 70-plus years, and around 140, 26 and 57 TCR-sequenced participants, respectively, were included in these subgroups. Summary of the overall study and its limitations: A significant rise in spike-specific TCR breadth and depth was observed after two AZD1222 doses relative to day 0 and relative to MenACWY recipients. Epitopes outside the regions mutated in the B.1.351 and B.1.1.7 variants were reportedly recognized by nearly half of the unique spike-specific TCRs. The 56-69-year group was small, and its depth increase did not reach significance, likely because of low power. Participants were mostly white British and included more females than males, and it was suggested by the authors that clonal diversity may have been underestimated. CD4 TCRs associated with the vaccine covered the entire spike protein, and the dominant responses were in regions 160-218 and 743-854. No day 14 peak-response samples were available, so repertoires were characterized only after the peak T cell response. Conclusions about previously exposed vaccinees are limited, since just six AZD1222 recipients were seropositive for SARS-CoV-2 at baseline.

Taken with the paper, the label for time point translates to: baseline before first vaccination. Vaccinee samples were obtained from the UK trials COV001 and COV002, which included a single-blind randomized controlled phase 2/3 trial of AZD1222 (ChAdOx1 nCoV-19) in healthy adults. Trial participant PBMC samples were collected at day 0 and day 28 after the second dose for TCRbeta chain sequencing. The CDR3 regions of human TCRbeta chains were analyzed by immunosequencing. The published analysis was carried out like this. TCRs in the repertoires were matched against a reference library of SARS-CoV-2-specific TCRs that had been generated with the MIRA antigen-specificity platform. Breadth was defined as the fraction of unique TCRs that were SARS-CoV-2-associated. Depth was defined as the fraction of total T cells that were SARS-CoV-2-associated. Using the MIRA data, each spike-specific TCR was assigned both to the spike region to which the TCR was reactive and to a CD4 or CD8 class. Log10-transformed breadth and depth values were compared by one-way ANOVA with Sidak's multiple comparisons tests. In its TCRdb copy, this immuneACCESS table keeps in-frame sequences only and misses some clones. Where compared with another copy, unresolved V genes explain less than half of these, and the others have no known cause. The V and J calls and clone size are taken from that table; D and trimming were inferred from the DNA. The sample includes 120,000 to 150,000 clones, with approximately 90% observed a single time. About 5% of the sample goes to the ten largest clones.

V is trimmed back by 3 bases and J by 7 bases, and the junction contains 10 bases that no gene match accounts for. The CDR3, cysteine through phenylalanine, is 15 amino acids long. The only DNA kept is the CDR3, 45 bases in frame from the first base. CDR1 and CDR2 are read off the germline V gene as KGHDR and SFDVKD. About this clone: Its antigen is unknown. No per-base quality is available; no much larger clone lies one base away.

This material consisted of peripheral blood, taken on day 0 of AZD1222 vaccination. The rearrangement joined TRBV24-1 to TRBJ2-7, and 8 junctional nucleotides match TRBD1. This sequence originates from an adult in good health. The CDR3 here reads CATSDPAQGAGEQYF. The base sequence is TGTGCCACCAGTGATCCTGCTCAGGGGGCAGGGGAGCAGTACTTC.